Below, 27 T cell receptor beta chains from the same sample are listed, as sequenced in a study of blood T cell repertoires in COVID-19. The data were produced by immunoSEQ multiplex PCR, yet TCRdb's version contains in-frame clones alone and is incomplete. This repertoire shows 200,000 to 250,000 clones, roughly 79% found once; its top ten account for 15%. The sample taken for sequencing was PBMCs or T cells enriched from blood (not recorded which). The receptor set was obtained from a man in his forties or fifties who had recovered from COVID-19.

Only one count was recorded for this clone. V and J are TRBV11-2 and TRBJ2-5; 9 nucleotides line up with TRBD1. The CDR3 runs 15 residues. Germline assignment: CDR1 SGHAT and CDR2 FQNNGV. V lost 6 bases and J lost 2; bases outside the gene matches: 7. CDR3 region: CASRSNRGRQETQYF. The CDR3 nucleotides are TGTGCCAGCAGATCGAACAGGGGGCGGCAAGAGACCCAGTACTTC.

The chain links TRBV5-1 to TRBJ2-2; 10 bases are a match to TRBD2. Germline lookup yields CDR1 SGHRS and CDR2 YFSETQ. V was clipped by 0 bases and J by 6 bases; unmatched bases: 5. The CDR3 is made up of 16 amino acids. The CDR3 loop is CASSLDLAGVSGELFF. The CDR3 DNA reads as TGCGCCAGCAGCTTGGATCTAGCGGGAGTTTCCGGGGAGCTGTTTTTT.

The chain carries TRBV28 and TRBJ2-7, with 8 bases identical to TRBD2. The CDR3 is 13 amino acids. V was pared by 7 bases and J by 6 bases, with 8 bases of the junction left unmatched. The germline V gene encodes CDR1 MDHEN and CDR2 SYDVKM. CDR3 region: CASIRGLGAEQYF. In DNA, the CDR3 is TGTGCCAGCATCAGGGGACTAGGCGCCGAGCAGTACTTC.

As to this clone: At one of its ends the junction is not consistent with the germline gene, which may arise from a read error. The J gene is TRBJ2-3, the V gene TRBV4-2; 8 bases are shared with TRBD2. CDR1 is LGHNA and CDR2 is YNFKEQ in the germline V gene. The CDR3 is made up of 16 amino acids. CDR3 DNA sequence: TGTGCCAGCAGTCAAGCAAGCGGGGGCCGCACAGATACGCAGTATTTT. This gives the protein CASSQASGGRTDTQYF.

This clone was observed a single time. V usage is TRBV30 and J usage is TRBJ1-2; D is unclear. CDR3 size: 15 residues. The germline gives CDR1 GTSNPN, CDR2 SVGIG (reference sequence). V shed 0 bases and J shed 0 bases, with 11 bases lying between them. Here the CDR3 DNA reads TGTGCCTGGAGTGTAGCGTCGCCCCCTAACTATGGCTACACCTTC. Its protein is CAWSVASPPNYGYTF. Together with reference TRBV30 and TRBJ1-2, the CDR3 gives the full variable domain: SQTIHQWPATLVQPVGSPLSLECTVEGTSNPNLYWYRQAAGRGLQLLFYSVGIGQISSEVPQNLSASRPQDRQFILSSKKLLLSDSGFYLCAWSVASPPNYGYTFGSGTRLTVV.

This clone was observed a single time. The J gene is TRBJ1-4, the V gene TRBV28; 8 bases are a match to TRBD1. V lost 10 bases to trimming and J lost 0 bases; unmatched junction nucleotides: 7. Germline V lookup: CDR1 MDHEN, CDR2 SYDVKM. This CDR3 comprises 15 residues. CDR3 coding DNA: TGTGCCACGAAAACAGGGGGGGCAACTAATGAAAAACTGTTTTTT. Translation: CATKTGGATNEKLFF.

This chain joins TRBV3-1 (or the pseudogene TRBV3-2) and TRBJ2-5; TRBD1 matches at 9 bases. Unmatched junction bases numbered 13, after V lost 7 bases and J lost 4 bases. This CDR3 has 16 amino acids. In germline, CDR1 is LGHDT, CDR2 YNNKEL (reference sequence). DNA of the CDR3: TGTGCCAGCACCCCACAGGGGGCTCAGTGGCGAGAGACCCAGTACTTC. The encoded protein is CASTPQGAQWRETQYF.

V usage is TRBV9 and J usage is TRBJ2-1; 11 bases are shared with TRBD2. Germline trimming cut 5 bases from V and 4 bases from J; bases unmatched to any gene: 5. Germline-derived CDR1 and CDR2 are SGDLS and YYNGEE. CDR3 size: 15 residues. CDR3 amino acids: CASSPLAGVYNEQFF. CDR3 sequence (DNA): TGTGCCAGCAGTCCACTAGCGGGAGTGTACAATGAGCAGTTCTTC.

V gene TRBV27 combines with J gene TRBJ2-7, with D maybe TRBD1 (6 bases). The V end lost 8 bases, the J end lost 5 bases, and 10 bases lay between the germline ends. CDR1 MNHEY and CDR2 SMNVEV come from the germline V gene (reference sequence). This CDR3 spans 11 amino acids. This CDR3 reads CASADRNEQYF. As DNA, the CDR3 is TGTGCCAGCGCGGACAGAAACGAGCAGTACTTC.

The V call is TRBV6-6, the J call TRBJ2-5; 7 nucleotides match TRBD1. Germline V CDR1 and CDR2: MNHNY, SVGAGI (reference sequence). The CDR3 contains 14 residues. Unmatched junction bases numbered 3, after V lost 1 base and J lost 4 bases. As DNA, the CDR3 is TGTGCCAGCAGTTACTACAGGGGTGGAGAGACCCAGTACTTC. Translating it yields CASSYYRGGETQYF.

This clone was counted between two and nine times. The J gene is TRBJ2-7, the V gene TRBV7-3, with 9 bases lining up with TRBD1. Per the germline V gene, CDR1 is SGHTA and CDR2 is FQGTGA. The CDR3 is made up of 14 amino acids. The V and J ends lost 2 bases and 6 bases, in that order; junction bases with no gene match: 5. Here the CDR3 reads CASSLRQGEGEQYF. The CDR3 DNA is TGTGCCAGCAGCTTACGACAGGGGGAGGGCGAGCAGTACTTC.

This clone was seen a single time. Here the CDR3 reads CAIRGGQNYYEQYF. The CDR3 coding sequence is TGTGCCATCAGGGGGGGACAGAACTACTACGAGCAGTACTTC. The chain couples TRBV10-3 to TRBJ2-7; possible D gene TRBD1, 7 bases. CDR1 and CDR2 from the germline V gene are ENHRY and SYGVKD. V shed 6 bases and J shed 3 bases, with 15 bases lying between them. The CDR3 spans 14 residues.

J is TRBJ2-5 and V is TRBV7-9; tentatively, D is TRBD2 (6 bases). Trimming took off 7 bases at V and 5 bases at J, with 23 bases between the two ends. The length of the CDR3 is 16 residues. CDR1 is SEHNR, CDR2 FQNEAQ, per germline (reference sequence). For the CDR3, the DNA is TGTGCCAGCACCCAATGGGCAAGGGCGAGCGGGGAGACCCAGTACTTC. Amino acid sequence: CASTQWARASGETQYF.

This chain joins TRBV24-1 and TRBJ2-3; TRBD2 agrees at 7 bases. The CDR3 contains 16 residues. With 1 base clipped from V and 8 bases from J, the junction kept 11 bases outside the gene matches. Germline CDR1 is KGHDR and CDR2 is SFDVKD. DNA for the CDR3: TGTGCCACCAGTGATTTTCATGTCGGGGGGTGGGGTACGCAGTATTTT. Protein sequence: CATSDFHVGGWGTQYF.

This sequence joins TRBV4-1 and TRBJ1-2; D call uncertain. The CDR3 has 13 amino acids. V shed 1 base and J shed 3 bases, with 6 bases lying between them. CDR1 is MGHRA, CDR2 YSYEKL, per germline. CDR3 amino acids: CASSQVLDYGYTF. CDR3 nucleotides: TGCGCCAGCAGCCAAGTTCTAGACTATGGCTACACCTTC.

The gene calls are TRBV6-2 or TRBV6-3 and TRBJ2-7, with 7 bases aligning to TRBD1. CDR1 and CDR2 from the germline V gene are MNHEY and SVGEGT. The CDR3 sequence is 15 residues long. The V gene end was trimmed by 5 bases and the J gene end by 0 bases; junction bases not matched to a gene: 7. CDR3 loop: CASSGYGTDSYEQYF. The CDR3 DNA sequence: TGTGCCAGCAGTGGATACGGGACAGACTCCTACGAGCAGTACTTC.

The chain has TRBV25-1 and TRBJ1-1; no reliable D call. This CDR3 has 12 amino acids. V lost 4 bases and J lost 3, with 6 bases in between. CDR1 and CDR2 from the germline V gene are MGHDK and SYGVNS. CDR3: CASSVGDTEAFF. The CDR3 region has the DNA TGTGCCAGCAGTGTCGGGGACACTGAAGCTTTCTTT.

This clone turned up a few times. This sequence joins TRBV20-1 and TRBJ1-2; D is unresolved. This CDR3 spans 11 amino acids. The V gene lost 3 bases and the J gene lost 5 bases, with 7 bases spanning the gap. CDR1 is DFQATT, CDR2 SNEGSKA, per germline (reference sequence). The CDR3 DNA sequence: TGCAGTGCTAGCAAGGAGTATGGCTACACCTTC. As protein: CSASKEYGYTF.

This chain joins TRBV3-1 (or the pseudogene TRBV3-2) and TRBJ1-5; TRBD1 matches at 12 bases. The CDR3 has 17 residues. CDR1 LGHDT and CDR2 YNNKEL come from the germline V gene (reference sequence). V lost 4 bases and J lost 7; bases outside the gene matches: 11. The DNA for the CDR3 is TGTGCCAGCAGCCTCTCCCCGGGACAGGGGGCTGAACAGCCCCAGCATTTT. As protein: CASSLSPGQGAEQPQHF.

The CDR3 sequence: CASSLTGADSPLHF. As DNA, the CDR3 is TGTGCCAGCAGCCTGACAGGGGCGGATTCACCCCTCCACTTT. V and J are TRBV3-1 (or the pseudogene TRBV3-2) and TRBJ1-6; the match to TRBD1 covers 8 bases. Germline trimming cut 4 bases from V and 8 bases from J; bases unmatched to any gene: 4. There are 14 residues in the CDR3. CDR1 and CDR2 (germline): LGHDT, YNNKEL (reference sequence).

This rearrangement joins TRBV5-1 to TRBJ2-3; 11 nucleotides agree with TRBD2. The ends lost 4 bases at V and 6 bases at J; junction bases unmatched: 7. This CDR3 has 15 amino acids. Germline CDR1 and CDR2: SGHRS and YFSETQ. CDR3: CASSSGTSGPDTQYF. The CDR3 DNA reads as TGCGCCAGCAGCAGTGGGACTAGCGGTCCGGATACGCAGTATTTT.

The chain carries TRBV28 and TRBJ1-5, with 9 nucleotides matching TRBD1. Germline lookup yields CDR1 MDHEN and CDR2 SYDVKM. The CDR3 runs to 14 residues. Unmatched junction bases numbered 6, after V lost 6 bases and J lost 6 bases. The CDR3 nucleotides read TGTGCCAGCAGAACACAGGGGGCTCGTCAGCCCCAGCATTTT. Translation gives CASRTQGARQPQHF. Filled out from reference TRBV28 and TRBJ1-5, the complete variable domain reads DVKVTQSSRYLVKRTGEKVFLECVQDMDHENMFWYRQDPGLGLRLIYFSYDVKMKEKGDIPEGYSVSREKKERFSLILESASTNQTSMYLCASRTQGARQPQHFGDGTRLSIL.

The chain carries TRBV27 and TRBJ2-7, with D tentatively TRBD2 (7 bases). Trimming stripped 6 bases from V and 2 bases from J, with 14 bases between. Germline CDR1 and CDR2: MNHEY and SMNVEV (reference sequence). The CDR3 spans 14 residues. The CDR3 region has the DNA TGTGCCAGCAGACAGGGAGGGTGGGCCTACGAGCAGTACTTC. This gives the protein CASRQGGWAYEQYF.

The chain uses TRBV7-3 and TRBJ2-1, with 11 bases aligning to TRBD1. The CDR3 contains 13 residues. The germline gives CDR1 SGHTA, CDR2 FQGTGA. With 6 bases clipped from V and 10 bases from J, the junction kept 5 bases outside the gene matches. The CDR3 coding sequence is TGTGCCAGCAGTTTGGACAGGGGGCACGAGCAGTTCTTC. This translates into CASSLDRGHEQFF.

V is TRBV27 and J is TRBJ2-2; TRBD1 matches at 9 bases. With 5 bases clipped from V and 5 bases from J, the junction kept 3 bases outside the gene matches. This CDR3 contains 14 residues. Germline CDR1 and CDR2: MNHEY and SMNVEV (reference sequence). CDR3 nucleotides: TGTGCCAGCAGTCTAGGGACAGGGACCGGGGAGCTGTTTTTT. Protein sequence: CASSLGTGTGELFF.

CDR3 residues: CASSSLARGELFF. CDR3 DNA: TGTGCCAGCAGCTCCTTAGCCCGCGGGGAGCTGTTTTTT. V gene TRBV13 combines with J gene TRBJ2-2; D is unresolved. Germline CDR1 is PRHDT and CDR2 is FYEKMQ (reference sequence). The length of the CDR3 is 13 residues. V was cut by 4 bases and J by 7 bases, with 10 bases left in between.

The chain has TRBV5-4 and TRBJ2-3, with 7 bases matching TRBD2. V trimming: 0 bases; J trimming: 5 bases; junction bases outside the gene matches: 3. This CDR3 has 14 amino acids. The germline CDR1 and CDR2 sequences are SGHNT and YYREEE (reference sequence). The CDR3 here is CASSLEVAGDTQYF. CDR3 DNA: TGTGCCAGCAGCTTGGAAGTAGCGGGAGATACGCAGTATTTT.